These T cell receptor beta chains were read from a single sample in a study of cytomegalovirus exposure and HLA in healthy donors. The method was immunoSEQ multiplex PCR; TCRdb's version includes in-frame clones alone and lacks a portion of them. The sample has under 85,000 clones, about four fifths seen once. What was sequenced was PBMCs. The source of these receptors is a woman aged 30 to 39 in good health and CMV-seronegative. The CDR3 runs from the conserved cysteine through the conserved F or W. A D gene is named only where the DNA matches it firmly. Size is stated for part of the rows, as once, few or many counts, or as a class when the clone is expanded.

CDR3 protein: CASSGTGLADTQYF
CDR3 DNA: TGTGCCAGCAGCGGGACAGGGTTGGCAGATACGCAGTATTTT
V gene: TRBV9
clone size: NA
J gene: TRBJ2-3
D gene: TRBD1

CDR3 protein: CASSQGRAAKPNEQFF
CDR3 DNA: TGCGCCAGCAGCCAAGGGAGGGCAGCCAAGCCAAATGAGCAGTTCTTC
V gene: TRBV4-1
clone size: once
J gene: TRBJ2-1
D gene: NA

CDR3 protein: CASSRLGSVPDTQYF
CDR3 DNA: TGTGCCAGCAGTCGCCTCGGGAGCGTCCCAGATACGCAGTATTTT
V gene: TRBV6-5
clone size: few
J gene: TRBJ2-3
D gene: NA

CDR3 protein: CASETGGRSGANVLTF
CDR3 DNA: TGCGCCAGCGAAACAGGGGGCCGCTCTGGGGCCAACGTCCTGACTTTC
V gene: TRBV5-1
clone size: NA
J gene: TRBJ2-6
D gene: TRBD1

CDR3 protein: CASQSQGVRTEAFF
CDR3 DNA: TGTGCCAGTCAATCCCAGGGGGTGAGAACTGAAGCTTTCTTT
V gene: TRBV2
clone size: NA
J gene: TRBJ1-1
D gene: TRBD1

CDR3 protein: CASSSGQGYQETQYF
CDR3 DNA: TGTGCCAGCAGCTCGGGACAGGGTTACCAAGAGACCCAGTACTTC
V gene: TRBV7-9
clone size: few
J gene: TRBJ2-5
D gene: TRBD1

CDR3 protein: CAWDRTNTGELFF
CDR3 DNA: TGTGCCTGGGACAGGACGAACACCGGGGAGCTGTTTTTT
V gene: TRBV30
clone size: NA
J gene: TRBJ2-2
D gene: NA

CDR3 protein: CAFQSQGQQPQHF
CDR3 DNA: TGTGCCTTCCAATCCCAGGGCCAACAGCCCCAGCATTTT
V gene: TRBV30
clone size: NA
J gene: TRBJ1-5
D gene: NA

CDR3 protein: CASRPGQAGHQPQHF
CDR3 DNA: TGTGCCAGCAGGCCGGGACAGGCGGGGCATCAGCCCCAGCATTTT
V gene: TRBV2
clone size: once
J gene: TRBJ1-5
D gene: TRBD1

CDR3 protein: CASSEGLAGAYEQYF
CDR3 DNA: TGCGCCAGTTCGGAAGGGCTAGCGGGAGCCTACGAGCAGTACTTC
V gene: TRBV5-1
clone size: NA
J gene: TRBJ2-7
D gene: TRBD2

CDR3 protein: CASSSGTGTYEQYF
CDR3 DNA: TGTGCCAGCAGCTCCGGGACAGGGACCTACGAGCAGTACTTC
V gene: TRBV5-7
clone size: NA
J gene: TRBJ2-7
D gene: TRBD1

CDR3 protein: CSVVTGTRGEQYF
CDR3 DNA: TGCAGCGTTGTAACCGGGACTAGGGGCGAGCAGTACTTC
V gene: TRBV29-1
clone size: NA
J gene: TRBJ2-7
D gene: TRBD2

CDR3 protein: CAWSKPDREGEQFF
CDR3 DNA: TGTGCCTGGAGTAAACCGGACAGGGAGGGTGAGCAGTTCTTC
V gene: TRBV30
clone size: NA
J gene: TRBJ2-1
D gene: NA

CDR3 protein: CAWSGTQGSQPQHF
CDR3 DNA: TGTGCCTGGAGTGGGACACAGGGGAGCCAGCCCCAGCATTTT
V gene: TRBV30
clone size: NA
J gene: TRBJ1-5
D gene: TRBD1

CDR3 protein: CASSFFGGRGTEAFF
CDR3 DNA: TGTGCCAGCAGCTTTTTCGGGGGTAGGGGCACTGAAGCTTTCTTT
V gene: TRBV7-2
clone size: NA
J gene: TRBJ1-1
D gene: NA

CDR3 protein: CASSGGQLNTEAFF
CDR3 DNA: TGTGCCAGCAGTGGGGGACAGCTGAACACTGAAGCTTTCTTT
V gene: TRBV6-1
clone size: NA
J gene: TRBJ1-1
D gene: TRBD1

CDR3 protein: CASSLDLGGQGDYEQYF
CDR3 DNA: TGTGCCAGCAGCTTAGATCTAGGAGGACAGGGAGACTACGAGCAGTACTTC
V gene: TRBV11-2
clone size: NA
J gene: TRBJ2-7
D gene: TRBD1

CDR3 protein: CASSLTNRATEAFF
CDR3 DNA: TGTGCCAGCAGCCTCACTAACAGGGCCACTGAAGCTTTCTTT
V gene: TRBV2
clone size: NA
J gene: TRBJ1-1
D gene: NA

CDR3 protein: CASSPNGGAYEQYF
CDR3 DNA: TGTGCCAGCAGCCCGAACGGGGGGGCCTACGAGCAGTACTTC
V gene: TRBV5-4
clone size: NA
J gene: TRBJ2-7
D gene: TRBD2

CDR3 protein: CASSNPTGVGEKLFF
CDR3 DNA: TGTGCCAGCAGCAATCCGACAGGGGTGGGGGAAAAACTGTTTTTT
V gene: TRBV7-8
clone size: NA
J gene: TRBJ1-4
D gene: TRBD1

CDR3 protein: CASSQWKRERGTDTQYF
CDR3 DNA: TGCGCCAGCAGCCAATGGAAGCGGGAACGGGGCACAGATACGCAGTATTTT
V gene: TRBV4-1
clone size: NA
J gene: TRBJ2-3
D gene: TRBD2

CDR3 protein: CASSFRGGSNQPQHF
CDR3 DNA: TGCGCCAGCAGCTTCCGGGGGGGGAGCAATCAGCCCCAGCATTTT
V gene: TRBV5-1
clone size: once
J gene: TRBJ1-5
D gene: NA

CDR3 protein: CASSTSGWGEQFF
CDR3 DNA: TGCGCCAGCTCGACTAGCGGGTGGGGTGAGCAGTTCTTC
V gene: TRBV10-2
clone size: NA
J gene: TRBJ2-1
D gene: TRBD2